The rows below give T cell receptor beta chains drawn from one sample of a study of regulatory T cells in long-lasting Graves disease. TCRdb ran MiXCR on the multiplex PCR reads and lists one entry per CDR3 protein. The sample includes fewer than 650,000 distinct CDR3 sequences, approximately 15% of them seen just once. A further study also used this sample, focusing on T cells in Graves' hyperthyroidism and ophthalmopathy.

The specimen comprised peripheral blood mononuclear cells (PBMCs), sampled at new diagnosis, from a patient treated with antithyroid drugs. All receptors come from a woman under 40 with Graves disease. The CDR3 runs from the conserved cysteine through the conserved F or W. A D gene is named only where the DNA matches it firmly. Clone size is stated in some rows and not others, as once, few, many or a class when expanded.

clone_size j_call v_call d_call cdr3_aa cdr3_nt
few TRBJ2-5 TRBV6-1 TRBD2 CASSGHSGIFGKTQYF TGTGCCAGCAGCGGCCATAGCGGGATCTTCGGGAAGACCCAGTACTTC
many TRBJ1-1 TRBV2 TRBD1 CASSDWAGQVNTEAFF TGTGCCAGCAGTGATTGGGCGGGACAGGTTAACACTGAAGCTTTCTTT
- TRBJ1-6 TRBV5-1 TRBD1 CASSLGTGGSPLHF TGCGCCAGCAGCCTTGGGACAGGGGGATCACCCCTCCACTTT
- TRBJ1-1 TRBV19 - CASSWQLNTEAFF TGTGCCAGTAGTTGGCAGCTGAACACTGAAGCTTTCTTT
many TRBJ2-7 TRBV27 TRBD2 CASGISGKAYEQYF TGTGCCAGCGGAATTAGCGGGAAGGCCTACGAGCAGTACTTC
- TRBJ1-1 TRBV10-3 TRBD1 CAIRGQGTEAFF TGTGCCATCAGGGGACAGGGGACTGAAGCTTTCTTT
- TRBJ2-6 TRBV30 - CAWDTGNSGANVLTF TGTGCCTGGGATACGGGTAACTCTGGGGCCAACGTCCTGACTTTC
many TRBJ1-5 TRBV30 - CAWTPGRGNQPQHF TGTGCCTGGACCCCGGGACGGGGCAATCAGCCCCAGCATTTT
many TRBJ1-1 TRBV5-5 - CASSMSWKSTEAFF TGTGCCAGCAGCATGTCGTGGAAATCCACTGAAGCTTTCTTT
- TRBJ2-1 TRBV4-1 TRBD2 CASSQEPARAGLAETHQNNEQFF TGCGCCAGCAGCCAAGAACCCGCGAGGGCTGGGCTAGCGGAAACTCACCAGAACAATGAGCAGTTCTTC
few TRBJ1-5 TRBV5-1 TRBD1 CASSPGGQGYDQPQHF TGCGCCAGCAGCCCAGGGGGACAGGGGTACGATCAGCCCCAGCATTTT
many TRBJ2-7 TRBV12-3/TRBV12-4 - CASSRTYEQYF TGTGCCAGCAGCCGGACCTACGAGCAGTACTTC
many TRBJ2-7 TRBV7-2 - CASSVKTYEQYF TGTGCCAGCAGCGTAAAAACTTACGAGCAGTACTTC
many TRBJ1-6 TRBV7-9 - CASSLGGNSPLHF TGTGCCAGCAGCTTAGGGGGTAATTCACCCCTCCACTTT
- TRBJ2-2 TRBV19 - CASSIYAYGATGELFF TGTGCCAGTAGTATTTACGCATATGGGGCCACCGGGGAGCTGTTTTTT
many TRBJ2-7 TRBV20-1 TRBD1 CSARGGQSSYEQYF TGCAGTGCAAGAGGGGGACAGAGCTCCTACGAGCAGTACTTC
few TRBJ2-2 TRBV9 - CASSVDDISTGELFF TGTGCCAGCAGCGTAGACGATATCAGCACCGGGGAGCTGTTTTTT
- TRBJ1-4 TRBV5-1 - CASSLAPRRGATNEKLFF TGCGCCAGCAGCTTGGCGCCCCGGCGGGGGGCAACTAATGAAAAACTGTTTTTT
many TRBJ2-1 TRBV20-1 TRBD1 CSAFRQGYNEQFF TGCAGTGCTTTTCGACAGGGCTACAATGAGCAGTTCTTC
- TRBJ1-5 TRBV20-1 - CSARATDSKQPQHF TGCAGTGCTAGAGCGACAGACTCGAAACAGCCCCAGCATTTT
many TRBJ2-1 TRBV25-1 - CASSESDRPYNEQFF TGTGCCAGCAGTGAATCGGACAGACCCTACAATGAGCAGTTCTTC
many TRBJ2-7 TRBV11-3 - CASSPGRNTYEQYF TGTGCCAGCAGCCCTGGACGGAACACCTACGAGCAGTACTTC
many TRBJ1-5 TRBV27 - CASSSGPEGNQPQHF TGTGCCAGCAGCTCAGGGCCAGAAGGCAATCAGCCCCAGCATTTT
many TRBJ2-1 TRBV15 - CATSREISGIEQFF TGTGCCACCAGCAGAGAAATTTCTGGGATTGAGCAGTTCTTC
many TRBJ1-1 TRBV6-1 - CASTYIRSRGKDTEAFF TGTGCCAGCACCTACATTAGGTCTCGGGGGAAGGACACTGAAGCTTTCTTT
few TRBJ2-3 TRBV7-2 TRBD2 CASSPLAGGLHWYTQYF TGTGCCAGCAGCCCTCTAGCGGGAGGGCTGCATTGGTATACGCAGTATTTT
few TRBJ1-2 TRBV7-3 TRBD1 CASSLTGAQEGYTF TGTGCCAGCAGCTTGACAGGGGCCCAGGAGGGCTACACCTTC